This T cell receptor beta chain appears in the sequencing data of a study of T cell responses to AZD1222 COVID-19 vaccine. The length of the CDR3 is 13 residues. The V gene end was trimmed by 3 bases and the J gene end by 12 bases; junction bases not matched to a gene: 8. Germline loops: CDR1 MNHEY, CDR2 SVGAGI. This clone was observed a handful of times. The protocol was immunoSEQ multiplex PCR, while the TCRdb copy is restricted to in-frame clones and leaves out a portion. The profile shows under 110,000 clones, approximately 87% of them singletons. Sequencing was performed on peripheral blood, taken on day 0 of AZD1222 vaccination. The chain couples TRBV6-5 to TRBJ1-1; 9 bases are shared with TRBD1. The TCR comes from an adult in good health. CDR3 region: CASSYYRGRNTFF. The CDR3 region has the DNA TGTGCCAGCAGTTATTACAGGGGGCGCAACACTTTCTTT.